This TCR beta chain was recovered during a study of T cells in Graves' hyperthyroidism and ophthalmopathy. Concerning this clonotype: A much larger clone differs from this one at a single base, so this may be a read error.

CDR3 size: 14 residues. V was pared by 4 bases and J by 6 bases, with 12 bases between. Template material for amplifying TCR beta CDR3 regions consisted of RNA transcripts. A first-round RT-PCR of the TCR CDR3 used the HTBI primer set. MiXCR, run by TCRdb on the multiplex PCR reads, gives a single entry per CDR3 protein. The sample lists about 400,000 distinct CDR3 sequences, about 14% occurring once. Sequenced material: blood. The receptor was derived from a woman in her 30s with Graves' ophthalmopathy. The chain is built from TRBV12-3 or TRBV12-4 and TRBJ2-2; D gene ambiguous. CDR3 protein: CASSSQSNAGELFF. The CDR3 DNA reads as TGTGCCAGCAGTTCACAGTCAAACGCCGGGGAGCTGTTTTTT.